Listed here are 29 T cell receptor beta chains from one sample, sequenced in a study of CD8+CD57+ T cells in acquired aplastic anemia listed by TCRdb under 2018. The patients picked for sequencing were ones in whom flow cytometry had shown an expansion of CD8+CD57+ cells. The reads were generated on an Illumina HiSeq 2000. Profiling of TCR beta VDJ combinations and CDR3 sequences used genomic DNA as the template. Starting from the raw public reads, TCRdb applied fastp trimming at Q25, assembled clones with MiXCR and retained in-frame beta chains. Every distinct CDR3 protein forms one entry, paired with its most common genes and DNA. A total of roughly 500,000 distinct CDR3 sequences appear in this sample, around 30% of them only once. The ten largest make up nearly 0.85% of the sample. The sequencing input was sorted CD4+, CD8+, or CD8+CD57+ T cells (not recorded which) from PBMCs. The receptors originated from a human donor with aplastic anemia.

This sequence joins TRBV2 and TRBJ2-3; D is possibly TRBD1 (6 bases). Germline CDR1 and CDR2: SNHLY and FYNNEI. CDR3 length: 16 amino acids. Trimming stripped 4 bases from V and 4 bases from J, with 18 bases between. CDR3 nucleotide sequence: TGTGCCAGCAGTGGCTTTCTGGGACAACCCCCAGATACGCAGTATTTT. Translated: CASSGFLGQPPDTQYF.

This clonotype was counted at least ten times. The J gene is TRBJ2-1, the V gene TRBV19; 8 nucleotides align to TRBD1. This CDR3 comprises 15 residues. Trimming took 6 bases from V and 5 from J; bases not matched to a gene: 9. Germline V gene sequence: CDR1 LNHDA, CDR2 SQIVND (reference sequence). CDR3 coding DNA: TGTGCCAGTAGGAAGGACAGGGTACGGGACAATGAGCAGTTCTTC. This codes for CASRKDRVRDNEQFF. The full variable domain, its missing parts supplied by reference TRBV19 and TRBJ2-1, is DGGITQSPKYLFRKEGQNVTLSCEQNLNHDAMYWYRQDPGQGLRLIYYSQIVNDFQKGDIAEGYSVSREKKESFPLTVTSAQKNPTAFYLCASRKDRVRDNEQFFGPGTRLTVL.

The rearrangement links TRBV29-1 to TRBJ2-1; 8 positions agree with TRBD2. The junction had 4 bases not matched to a gene; V was cut back by 4 bases and J by 2 bases. Germline CDR1 and CDR2: SQVTM and ANQGSEA. This CDR3 is 14 amino acids long. The CDR3 reads CSVVSGTPYNEQFF. The CDR3 nucleotides read TGCAGCGTTGTTAGCGGGACCCCCTACAATGAGCAGTTCTTC.

This clonotype was found many times. The J gene is TRBJ2-5, the V gene TRBV24-1, with 7 bases lining up with TRBD1. The CDR3 runs 15 residues. Germline CDR1 reads KGHDR; CDR2 reads SFDVKD. The V and J ends lost 4 bases and 2 bases, in that order; junction bases with no gene match: 6. Here the CDR3 reads CATSDLRQGQETQYF. In nucleotides, the CDR3 is TGTGCCACCAGTGACCTTAGACAGGGACAAGAGACCCAGTACTTC.

There are many counts of this clonotype. The chain is built from TRBV9 and TRBJ2-7; the D gene is possibly TRBD1 (6 bases). CDR1 is SGDLS, CDR2 YYNGEE, per germline. The CDR3 runs to 15 residues. Trimming cost V 4 bases and J 5 bases, with 19 bases left between them. The CDR3: CASSRRGVGADEQYF. CDR3 nucleotide sequence: TGTGCCAGCAGCCGCAGAGGGGTGGGGGCAGACGAGCAGTACTTC.

V usage is TRBV15 and J usage is TRBJ2-5, with D unclear. Germline values: CDR1 LNHNV, CDR2 YYDKDF (reference sequence). The CDR3 totals 15 residues. The V gene lost 0 bases and the J gene lost 4 bases, with 12 bases spanning the gap. In DNA, the CDR3 is TGTGCCACCAGCAGAGATCCCAGAGCAGGAGAGACCCAGTACTTC. It codes for CATSRDPRAGETQYF.

This chain links TRBV15 with TRBJ2-7; TRBD1 is a possible D gene (6 bases). V lost 3 bases and J lost 0, with 9 bases in between. The CDR3 is 14 amino acids. The germline V gene has CDR1 LNHNV and CDR2 YYDKDF (reference sequence). The CDR3 DNA reads TGTGCCACCAGCAGGCCGACAGGCTCCTACGAGCAGTACTTC. Encoded protein: CATSRPTGSYEQYF.

This chain joins TRBV7-6 and TRBJ2-5; 7 positions agree with TRBD2. The CDR3 length is 13 residues. Germline values: CDR1 SGHVS, CDR2 FNYEAQ. With 7 bases clipped from V and 3 bases from J, the junction kept 5 bases outside the gene matches. Here the CDR3 DNA reads TGTGCCAGCATCTTCAGCGGGGAAGAGACCCAGTACTTC. Protein product: CASIFSGEETQYF.

Ten or more counts support this clonotype. The CDR3 loop is CASSSSGTGFDGYTF. In DNA form, the CDR3 reads TGTGCCAGCAGTTCGTCCGGGACAGGGTTTGATGGCTACACCTTC. The chain carries TRBV12-3 or TRBV12-4 and TRBJ1-2, with TRBD1 matching 9 bases. V was pared by 4 bases and J by 6 bases, with 9 bases of the junction left unmatched. The CDR3 consists of 15 residues.

The chain employs TRBV11-1 and TRBJ1-2; 7 positions agree with TRBD1. The CDR3 has 13 residues. V was clipped by 5 bases and J by 13 bases; unmatched bases: 13. Germline V CDR1 and CDR2: SGHAT, FQDESV (reference sequence). In nucleotides, the CDR3 is TGTGCCAGCAGCGTGGGACAGAGTACATGGGTCACCTTC. This translates into CASSVGQSTWVTF.

There are many counts of this clonotype. V usage is TRBV2 and J usage is TRBJ1-6; 8 nucleotides align to TRBD1. The CDR3 extends over 14 amino acids. Unmatched junction bases numbered 6, after V lost 5 bases and J lost 9 bases. Germline V gene sequence: CDR1 SNHLY, CDR2 FYNNEI. In DNA form, the CDR3 reads TGTGCCAGCAGTCGGACAGGGAACCTTTCACCCCTCCACTTT. Protein product: CASSRTGNLSPLHF.

This clonotype was detected a few times. The rearrangement links TRBV20-1 to TRBJ2-1, with 10 bases fitting TRBD2. V lost 1 base to trimming and J lost 1 base; unmatched junction nucleotides: 4. Germline V gene data show CDR1 as DFQATT and CDR2 as SNEGSKA (reference sequence). This CDR3 is built from 16 residues. CDR3: CSARGTSGESYNEQFF. CDR3 sequence (DNA): TGCAGTGCTAGAGGTACTAGCGGGGAGTCCTACAATGAGCAGTTCTTC.

This clonotype has just a few counts. The rearrangement uses TRBV6-1 and TRBJ1-2, with 10 bases aligning to TRBD1. This CDR3 spans 16 amino acids. Per germline, CDR1 MNHNS and CDR2 SASEGT. V shed 6 bases and J 2 bases; nucleotides not matched to a gene: 9. Here the CDR3 DNA reads TGTGCCAGCAGGGCGCCGGGACAGGGGAGAAACTATGGCTACACCTTC. Protein: CASRAPGQGRNYGYTF.

V is TRBV19 and J is TRBJ2-3; a possible D gene is TRBD2 (5 bases). This CDR3 has 14 amino acids. V lost 1 base and J 5 bases, leaving 10 bases between the germline ends. CDR1 and CDR2 (germline): LNHDA, SQIVND (reference sequence). CDR3: CASSIVSGRDTQYF. CDR3 DNA: TGTGCCAGTAGTATAGTGAGCGGTAGAGATACGCAGTATTTT.

There are a few counts of this clonotype. The J gene is TRBJ1-5, the V gene TRBV6-5; D uncertain. The V gene lost 8 bases and the J gene lost 0 bases, with 11 bases spanning the gap. CDR1 is MNHEY, CDR2 SVGAGI, per germline. The length of the CDR3 is 14 residues. CDR3 region: CASATSDSNQPQHF. The CDR3 region has the DNA TGTGCCAGCGCGACCAGCGATAGCAATCAGCCCCAGCATTTT.

There are many counts of this clonotype. The V and J genes are TRBV10-1 and TRBJ1-3; D is possibly TRBD1 (5 bases). This CDR3 spans 13 amino acids. Germline values: CDR1 WNHNN, CDR2 SYGVQD (reference sequence). Deletions cut 7 bases from V and 2 bases from J, with 9 bases between. CDR3 nucleotide sequence: TGCGCCAGCACCGGGACGCCTGGAAACACCATATATTTT. Translating it yields CASTGTPGNTIYF.

The genes are TRBV5-1 and TRBJ2-7, with TRBD1 as a possible D gene (5 bases). Trimming removed 5 bases at V and 0 bases at J, with 9 bases between. CDR1 SGHRS and CDR2 YFSETQ come from the germline V gene. This CDR3 has 13 residues. The CDR3 region has the DNA TGCGCCAGCAGACGGACACCCTCCTACGAGCAGTACTTC. Translation: CASRRTPSYEQYF.

Details on this clonotype: This may be a read error, as it is one base from a much larger clone. It is likely a read error, because the conserved phenylalanine at the end of the CDR3 is missing. This chain uses TRBV12-3 or TRBV12-4 with TRBJ1-2; 7 bases match TRBD1. The junction had 1 base not matched to a gene; V was cut back by 2 bases and J by 7 bases. The CDR3 runs to 12 residues. This CDR3 reads CASSLRDSGYTL. In DNA form, the CDR3 reads TGTGCCAGCAGTTTAAGGGACAGTGGCTACACCCTC.

This chain connects TRBV7-1 to TRBJ2-1; 13 bases line up with TRBD2. TRBV7-1 is labeled an ORF, and its function is uncertain. The CDR3 contains 15 residues. With V trimmed by 2 bases and J by 8 bases, 3 bases remained unmatched. CDR3 sequence: CASSSTSGGAYEQFF. The CDR3 DNA sequence: TGTGCCAGCAGCTCAACTAGCGGGGGGGCCTATGAGCAGTTCTTC.

The chain uses TRBV20-1 and TRBJ2-1, with 11 bases that match TRBD1. Germline CDR1 DFQATT, CDR2 SNEGSKA (reference sequence). This CDR3 is 15 amino acids long. After removal of 0 bases from V and 8 bases from J, the junction contained 6 bases not matched to a gene. The CDR3 DNA sequence: TGCAGTGCTAGAGAGGACAGGGGGCCCCGGGATGAGCAGTTCTTC. This sequence encodes CSAREDRGPRDEQFF.

The chain recombines TRBV5-6 with TRBJ2-5; TRBD1 matches 8 bases. Germline lookup yields CDR1 SGHDT and CDR2 YYEEEE. The ends lost 8 bases at V and 7 bases at J; junction bases unmatched: 10. This CDR3 spans 13 amino acids. The CDR3 nucleotides are TGTGCCAGTAGCATAGGACAGGGAGGGACCCAGTACTTC. It yields the protein CASSIGQGGTQYF.

This clonotype was seen ten or more times. The chain employs TRBV13 and TRBJ1-2; unclear D gene. V lost 5 bases and J 4 bases, leaving 8 bases between the germline ends. This CDR3 is built from 12 residues. Germline V gene sequence: CDR1 PRHDT, CDR2 FYEKMQ (reference sequence). CDR3 coding DNA: TGTGCCAGCAGCATGGACTTCTATGGCTACACCTTC. Amino acids: CASSMDFYGYTF.

The genes are TRBV10-2 and TRBJ1-1; unclear D gene. V lost 8 bases and J lost 4, with 17 bases in between. Germline V lookup: CDR1 WSHSY, CDR2 SAAADI. This CDR3 contains 14 residues. CDR3 sequence: CASAEVRSGTEAFF. The DNA of the CDR3 is TGCGCCAGCGCCGAGGTAAGGAGTGGCACTGAAGCTTTCTTT.

This clonotype has at least ten counts. This chain joins TRBV19 and TRBJ2-7; D gene uncertain. With 3 bases removed from V and 0 bases from J, the gap between germline ends came to 6 bases. Looked up from germline, CDR1 is LNHDA and CDR2 is SQIVND (reference sequence). The CDR3 is 13 amino acids. The CDR3 region is CASSIPPSYEQYF. CDR3 nucleotides: TGTGCCAGTAGTATTCCCCCCTCCTACGAGCAGTACTTC.

V is TRBV25-1 and J is TRBJ1-1; D gene unclear. This CDR3 is 14 amino acids long. The germline V gene has CDR1 MGHDK and CDR2 SYGVNS. Between the trimmed V and J ends, which lost 5 bases and 0 bases, there was a span of 10 bases. The CDR3 DNA reads TGTGCCAGCAGTCCCCGGGAGTTGAACACTGAAGCTTTCTTT. This translates into CASSPRELNTEAFF.

Note on this clonotype: A much larger clone lies a single base off, so this may be a read error. V gene TRBV20-1 combines with J gene TRBJ2-7; TRBD1 matches at 11 bases. The CDR3 length is 14 residues. The germline gives CDR1 DFQATT, CDR2 SNEGSKA (reference sequence). With 6 bases clipped from V and 2 bases from J, the junction kept 6 bases outside the gene matches. The CDR3 here is CSARWDRGAYEQYF. The CDR3 DNA follows: TGCAGTGCCCGCTGGGACAGGGGGGCCTACGAGCAGTACTTC.

The chain is built from TRBV9 and TRBJ2-2, with D unclear. V shed 0 bases and J shed 8 bases, with 5 bases lying between them. Germline CDR1 and CDR2: SGDLS and YYNGEE. There are 12 residues in the CDR3. The CDR3 protein is CASSVVGGELFF. CDR3 sequence (DNA): TGTGCCAGCAGCGTAGTAGGTGGGGAGCTGTTTTTT.

This clonotype was counted between two and nine times. The rearrangement links TRBV7-2 to TRBJ2-1; D gene uncertain. The CDR3 contains 11 residues. In germline, CDR1 is SGHTA, CDR2 FQGNSA. The V end was cut by 5 bases, the J end by 8 bases, with 7 bases between. CDR3 residues: CASSRDDEQFF. CDR3 coding DNA: TGTGCCAGCAGCCGAGACGATGAGCAGTTCTTC.

As regards this clonotype: A read error may be the cause here, since a much bigger clone is one base away. The chain has TRBV7-9 and TRBJ1-1, with no clear D. CDR3 size: 13 residues. From germline, CDR1 is SEHNR and CDR2 FQNEAQ (reference sequence). Trimming cost V 3 bases and J 0 bases, with 5 bases left between them. In DNA, the CDR3 is TGTGCCAGCAGCTTCCCTTTGAACACTGAAGCTTTCTTT. It codes for CASSFPLNTEAFF.